This T cell receptor (beta chain) appears in the sequencing data of a study of Graves' ophthalmopathy and Graves' hyperthyroidism. RNA transcripts yielded amplified TCR beta CDR3 regions. HTBI primers primed a first-round RT-PCR, and a second-round multiplex PCR followed. Each CDR3 protein is one row after TCRdb ran MiXCR on the multiplex PCR reads. This sample has 900,000 to 1,200,000 distinct CDR3 sequences, with less than 45% found just once. CDR3 length equals 12 residues. Between the trimmed V and J ends, which lost 5 bases and 4 bases, there was a span of 8 bases. The germline V gene has CDR1 MDHEN and CDR2 SYDVKM.

The TCR was taken from an adult man with Graves' hyperthyroidism. Sequenced: peripheral blood or thyroid tissue (not recorded which). J is TRBJ2-5 and V is TRBV28; D gene ambiguous. The CDR3 bases are TGTGCCAGCAGTCGTTTGCCAGAGACCCAGTACTTC. Amino acid sequence: CASSRLPETQYF.